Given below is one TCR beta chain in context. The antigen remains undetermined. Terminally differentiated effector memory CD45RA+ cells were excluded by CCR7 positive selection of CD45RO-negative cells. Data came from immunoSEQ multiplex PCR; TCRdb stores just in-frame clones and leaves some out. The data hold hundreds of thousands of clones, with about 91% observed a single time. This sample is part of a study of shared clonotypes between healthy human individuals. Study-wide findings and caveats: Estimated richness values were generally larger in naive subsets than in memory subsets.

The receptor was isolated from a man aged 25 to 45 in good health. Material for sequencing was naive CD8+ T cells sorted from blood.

The CDR3, as DNA: TGCGCCAGCAGCTTGGAACAGGGTAGGACCACCGATGAGCAGTTCTTC. It encodes CASSLEQGRTTDEQFF. The chain joins TRBV5-1 to TRBJ2-1; weak D call: TRBD1 (6 bases). There are 16 residues in the CDR3. V gave up 0 bases and J gave up 8 bases, with 18 bases separating them. Germline CDR1 reads SGHRS; CDR2 reads YFSETQ.